This entry lists 22 T cell receptor beta chains sequenced from one sample in a study of blood T cell repertoires in COVID-19. Produced via immunoSEQ multiplex PCR; TCRdb's table is partial and in-frame only. The sample has about 430,000 clones; around nine tenths are singletons. Material: PBMCs or T cells enriched from blood (not recorded which). Every receptor here comes from a woman aged 18-29 years who had been exposed to COVID-19.

The V gene is TRBV21-1, the J gene TRBJ2-7; the table calls TRBD1, which could not be checked here. TRBV21-1 is a documented pseudogene. CDR3 length: 15 amino acids. Here the CDR3 DNA reads TGTGCCAGCAGCCGCCGGGACATCCTCTCCTACGAGCAGTACTTC. Its translation: CASSRRDILSYEQYF.

This clone has a single count. The chain couples TRBV29-1 to TRBJ2-2, with D perhaps matching TRBD1 (5 bases). This CDR3 region has 13 residues. Germline loops: CDR1 SQVTM, CDR2 ANQGSEA. The V end lost 4 bases, the J end lost 4 bases, and 10 bases lay between the germline ends. The CDR3 protein is CSVVRGFTGELFF. CDR3 coding DNA: TGCAGCGTTGTTAGGGGCTTCACCGGGGAGCTGTTTTTT.

The genes are TRBV3-1 (or the pseudogene TRBV3-2) and TRBJ2-7, with D perhaps TRBD1 (6 bases). Trimming shortened V by 1 base and J by 5 bases, and 9 bases separated the two germline ends. This CDR3 is 13 amino acids long. Germline V gene lookup returns CDR1 LGHDT and CDR2 YNNKEL (reference sequence). CDR3: CASSQGRGHEQYF. The CDR3 DNA reads as TGTGCCAGCAGCCAAGGCAGGGGCCACGAGCAGTACTTC.

The V call is TRBV18, the J call TRBJ1-5, with 7 bases identical to TRBD1. Per germline, CDR1 KGHSH and CDR2 LQKENI. This CDR3 has 15 residues. Unmatched junction bases numbered 8, after V lost 4 bases and J lost 5 bases. The CDR3: CASSLEDRKHQPQHF. For the CDR3, the DNA is TGTGCCAGCTCACTAGAGGACAGGAAACATCAGCCCCAGCATTTT.

The chain recombines TRBV27 with TRBJ2-3; 12 bases map to TRBD2. V was pared by 3 bases and J by 2 bases, with 3 bases of the junction left unmatched. The CDR3 length is 16 residues. Germline-derived CDR1 and CDR2 are MNHEY and SMNVEV (reference sequence). This chain's CDR3 is CASSFLAGGFTDTQYF. CDR3 nucleotides: TGTGCCAGCAGTTTTCTAGCGGGGGGGTTCACAGATACGCAGTATTTT.

The CDR3 here is CASSLDRTGAFF. CDR3 nucleotides: TGTGCCAGCAGCTTAGACAGGACAGGGGCGTTCTTC. J is TRBJ2-1 and V is TRBV11-2; 9 bases match TRBD1. Trimming cost V 0 bases and J 15 bases; bases outside gene matches: 3. This CDR3 is built from 12 residues. The germline CDR1 and CDR2 sequences are SGHAT and FQNNGV.

The rearrangement uses TRBV5-6 and TRBJ2-2, with TRBD1 matching 9 bases. After removal of 2 bases from V and 4 bases from J, the junction contained 6 bases not matched to a gene. The CDR3 is made up of 16 amino acids. Germline V CDR1 and CDR2: SGHDT, YYEEEE. CDR3 nucleotides: TGTGCCAGCAGCTTCGGGACAGGGACCTTCACCGGGGAGCTGTTTTTT. As protein: CASSFGTGTFTGELFF.

This clone was counted a few times. The chain has TRBV19 and TRBJ2-2, with D tentatively TRBD2 (6 bases). Germline V lookup: CDR1 LNHDA, CDR2 SQIVND (reference sequence). This CDR3 is 17 amino acids long. The germline V and J ends were trimmed by 8 bases and 0 bases, with 19 bases remaining between them. For the CDR3, the DNA is TGTGCCAGTCATGAAGCGTGGAGCGGGCCGAACACCGGGGAGCTGTTTTTT. It specifies CASHEAWSGPNTGELFF.

The chain uses TRBV11-3 and TRBJ2-2; D is possibly TRBD1 (6 bases). The CDR3 contains 17 residues. The germline gives CDR1 SGHNT, CDR2 YENEEA. Trimming stripped 2 bases from V and 0 bases from J, with 13 bases between. CDR3 nucleotide sequence: TGTGCCAGCAGCTTAACAGGGTTCACCGCGAACACCGGGGAGCTGTTTTTT. Residues: CASSLTGFTANTGELFF.

This rearrangement joins TRBV6-1 to TRBJ2-1, with D perhaps matching TRBD2 (6 bases). Looked up from germline, CDR1 is MNHNS and CDR2 is SASEGT. The ends were cut back, 2 bases at V and 1 base at J, with 18 bases in the middle. This CDR3 contains 18 residues. CDR3 sequence (DNA): TGTGCCAGCAGTGAATGGGCCATCTTGCGGGGTTCCTACAATGAGCAGTTCTTC. Translation gives CASSEWAILRGSYNEQFF.

This clone was recorded only once. This chain connects TRBV24-1 to TRBJ2-7; D is unresolved. The length of the CDR3 is 14 residues. V gave up 4 bases and J gave up 0 bases, with 9 bases separating them. Germline CDR1 KGHDR, CDR2 SFDVKD. CDR3 in DNA: TGTGCCACCAGTGACACCGCTAACTCCTACGAGCAGTACTTC. Translating it yields CATSDTANSYEQYF.

The V and J genes are TRBV27 and TRBJ2-7, with D perhaps matching TRBD1 (6 bases). The CDR3 consists of 14 residues. V dropped 3 bases and J dropped 0 bases, with 9 bases sitting between them. Germline V gene lookup returns CDR1 MNHEY and CDR2 SMNVEV (reference sequence). CDR3 in amino acids: CASSFYRDSYEQYF. CDR3 DNA sequence: TGTGCCAGCAGTTTCTACAGGGACTCCTACGAGCAGTACTTC.

V usage is TRBV5-1 and J usage is TRBJ1-2; D perhaps matches TRBD1 (6 bases). The V and J ends lost 9 bases and 3 bases respectively, with 9 bases between them. This CDR3 contains 11 residues. Per the germline V gene, CDR1 is SGHRS and CDR2 is YFSETQ. The CDR3 region is CATGVDYGYTF. CDR3 in DNA: TGCGCCACAGGGGTTGACTATGGCTACACCTTC.

The chain combines TRBV7-2 with TRBJ2-3; a weak D match, TRBD2 (5 bases). The CDR3 is 12 residues long. The germline V gene has CDR1 SGHTA and CDR2 FQGNSA. The V end lost 8 bases, the J end lost 5 bases, and 11 bases lay between the germline ends. The CDR3 loop reads CASRSRGDTQYF. CDR3 DNA sequence: TGTGCCAGCCGATCCCGGGGAGATACGCAGTATTTT.

CDR3 sequence reads: CASSSGVASNLNQPQHF. In DNA form, the CDR3 reads TGTGCCAGCAGCTCGGGGGTAGCCAGCAACCTCAATCAGCCCCAGCATTTT. The chain is built from TRBV5-8 and TRBJ1-5; D is perhaps TRBD1 (5 bases). Germline CDR1 SGHTS, CDR2 YDEGEE. V lost 3 bases to trimming and J lost 3 bases, with 19 bases between them. The CDR3 has 17 residues.

DNA of the CDR3: TGTGCCAGCCAGGCCCAGGGCATGGGAAACATTCAGTACTTC. Translating gives CASQAQGMGNIQYF. The J gene is TRBJ2-4, the V gene TRBV3-1 (or the pseudogene TRBV3-2); D is perhaps TRBD1 (5 bases). The germline V gene encodes CDR1 LGHDT and CDR2 YNNKEL (reference sequence). This CDR3 is 14 amino acids long. With 8 bases removed from V and 6 bases from J, the gap between germline ends came to 17 bases.

This chain links TRBV10-3 with TRBJ2-7, with D hard to call. With 3 bases removed from V and 2 bases from J, the gap between germline ends came to 11 bases. CDR3 length: 14 residues. Germline V gene lookup returns CDR1 ENHRY and CDR2 SYGVKD. CDR3 loop: CAISDSGPTYEQYF. CDR3 coding DNA: TGTGCCATCAGTGACTCTGGGCCTACCTACGAGCAGTACTTC.

The CDR3 DNA sequence: TGTGCCAGTAGTATCCCCCCCACGAACACCGGGGAGCTGTTTTTT. This gives the protein CASSIPPTNTGELFF. V gene TRBV19 combines with J gene TRBJ2-2; D gene uncertain. The ends were cut back, 3 bases at V and 0 bases at J, with 8 bases in the middle. The CDR3 length is 15 residues. Germline assignment: CDR1 LNHDA and CDR2 SQIVND (reference sequence).

This clone has just one count. The genes are TRBV18 and TRBJ2-5, with 7 nucleotides matching TRBD2. The junction had 8 bases not matched to a gene; V was cut back by 3 bases and J by 4 bases. The CDR3 length is 15 residues. In germline, CDR1 is KGHSH, CDR2 LQKENI. The CDR3 is CASSPAGALGETQYF. CDR3 bases: TGTGCCAGCTCACCGGCGGGAGCACTGGGAGAGACCCAGTACTTC.

The J gene is TRBJ1-3, the V gene TRBV29-1; 7 bases agree with TRBD1. This CDR3 has 15 amino acids. Germline CDR1 reads SQVTM; CDR2 reads ANQGSEA. Losses at the gene ends were 0 bases for V and 4 bases for J; bases not matched to a gene: 6. The CDR3 region has the DNA TGCAGCGTTGAAGATAAGACAGGGAACGGAAACACCATATATTTT. It yields the protein CSVEDKTGNGNTIYF.

This clone came up a few times. This CDR3 is CASSLRQGSSGNTIYF. CDR3 in DNA: TGCGCCAGCAGCCTAAGACAGGGATCATCTGGAAACACCATATATTTT. V usage is TRBV5-1 and J usage is TRBJ1-3, with 7 bases aligning to TRBD1. Germline V CDR1 and CDR2: SGHRS, YFSETQ. The CDR3 is 16 residues long. The junction had 8 bases not matched to a gene; V was cut back by 4 bases and J by 1 base. Looking up the rest from reference TRBV5-1 and TRBJ1-3 gives the full variable domain: KAGVTQTPRYLIKTRGQQVTLSCSPISGHRSVSWYQQTPGQGLQFLFEYFSETQRNKGNFPGRFSGRQFSNSRSEMNVSTLELGDSALYLCASSLRQGSSGNTIYFGEGSWLTVV.

This chain links TRBV7-6 with TRBJ2-3; the match to TRBD2 covers 7 bases. The CDR3 has 14 amino acids. The germline gives CDR1 SGHVS, CDR2 FNYEAQ. The junction had 3 bases not matched to a gene; V was cut back by 5 bases and J by 1 base. The CDR3 region has the DNA TGTGCCAGCAGCGGCGCGGGGGGCACAGATACGCAGTATTTT. Its translation is CASSGAGGTDTQYF.